A single T cell receptor (beta chain) is shown here with its context. What it binds is unknown. TCRdb re-derived calls from the 5' RACE reads in MiXCR, one entry per CDR3 protein. The table lists over 150,000 distinct CDR3 sequences, around 7% of them singletons. Germline V gives CDR1 SGHRS, CDR2 YFSETQ. The CDR3 covers 16 residues. V was shortened by 4 bases and J by 0 bases, with 15 bases between the two germline ends. These data are taken from a study of T cells after yellow fever vaccination. The overall study: For low cell numbers, libraries were made with SMART-Seq v4 Ultra Low Input.

Points from the study as a whole: A weaker but faster secondary response was observed, peaking on day 5 versus 15. CD4 and CD8 compartments shared a small share of clonotypes, likely from convergent recombination. Primary-vaccination clones mostly resurfaced post-booster (96% CD4, approximately 87% CD8).

The clonotype originates from a man aged 18 to 30 who received the YFV17D yellow fever vaccine. Sequencing was performed on CD4+ T cells sorted from PBMCs, taken 5 days after the first yellow fever vaccination. This chain uses TRBV5-1 with TRBJ2-3; D tentatively reads TRBD1 or TRBD2 (5 bases each). This chain's CDR3 is CASSLHGGTSTDTQYF. The CDR3 region has the DNA TGCGCCAGCAGCCTCCATGGGGGAACTAGCACAGATACGCAGTATTTT.